This T cell receptor (beta chain) appears in the sequencing data of a study of T cells in Graves' hyperthyroidism and ophthalmopathy. No ophthalmopathy progression within 18 months constituted stable Graves' hyperthyroidism. This sample holds PBMCs from approximately 10 ml fresh peripheral blood. Trimming stripped 2 bases from V and 3 bases from J, with 7 bases between. The CDR3 spans 13 residues. Looked up from germline, CDR1 is ENHRY and CDR2 is SYGVKD. In its sample, this clonotype was seen many times. Antigen specificity is unknown. General study results and limits: Within blood appeared most thyroid clonotypes that had expanded above 0.001.

TCR beta CDR3 sequences were amplified from RNA transcripts. TCR CDR3 underwent first-round RT-PCR with the HTBI primer set. Using its own MiXCR run on the multiplex PCR reads, TCRdb lists one record per CDR3 protein. The table records 100,000 to 130,000 distinct CDR3 sequences, 15% to 20% of them present only once. The source is a woman aged 45-59 years with Graves' hyperthyroidism. The sequencing input was blood. V and J are TRBV10-3 and TRBJ1-1, with D unresolved. In DNA, the CDR3 is TGTGCCATCAGTGAGGGGAGATACACTGAAGCTTTCTTT. This sequence encodes CAISEGRYTEAFF.